This T cell receptor (beta chain) was sequenced in a study of T cell responses to AZD1222 COVID-19 vaccine. CDR3 length equals 14 residues. From germline, CDR1 is SGHTA and CDR2 FQGTGA. V lost 4 bases and J 2 bases, leaving 10 bases between the germline ends. The study's findings and limits: A mostly white British donor set with more females was recruited, and clonal diversity was possibly underestimated.

Profiling relied on immunoSEQ multiplex PCR, and the TCRdb table lists in-frame clones only, not all of them. There are under 150,000 clones in the sample; roughly 89% occur only once, and approximately 1.2% lies in the top ten. On this clone itself: Its specificity is not known.

The specimen comprised peripheral blood, sampled 28 days after the second AZD1222 dose. The sequence came from an adult who received the AZD1222 COVID-19 vaccine. The J gene is TRBJ2-3, the V gene TRBV7-3; D uncertain. CDR3 residues: CASSYGGNTDTQYF. In DNA, the CDR3 is TGTGCCAGCAGCTACGGTGGAAACACAGATACGCAGTATTTT.